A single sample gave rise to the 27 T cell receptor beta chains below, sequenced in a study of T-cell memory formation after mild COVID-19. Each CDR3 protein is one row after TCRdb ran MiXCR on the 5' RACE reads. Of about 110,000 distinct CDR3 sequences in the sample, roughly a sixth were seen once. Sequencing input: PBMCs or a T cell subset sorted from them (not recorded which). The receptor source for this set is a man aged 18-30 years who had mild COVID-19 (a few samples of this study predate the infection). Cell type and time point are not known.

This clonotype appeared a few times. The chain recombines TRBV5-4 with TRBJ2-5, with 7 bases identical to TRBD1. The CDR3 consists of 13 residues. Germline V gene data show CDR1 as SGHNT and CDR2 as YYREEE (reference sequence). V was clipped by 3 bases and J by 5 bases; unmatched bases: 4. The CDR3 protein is CASSSTGWETQYF. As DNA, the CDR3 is TGTGCCAGCAGCTCGACAGGGTGGGAGACCCAGTACTTC.

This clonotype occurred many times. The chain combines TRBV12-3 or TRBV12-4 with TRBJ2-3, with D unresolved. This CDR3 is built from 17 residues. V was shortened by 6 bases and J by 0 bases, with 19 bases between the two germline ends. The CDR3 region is CASRLGVGLTSTDTQYF. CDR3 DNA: TGTGCCAGCAGGTTGGGTGTGGGTCTAACTAGCACAGATACGCAGTATTTT.

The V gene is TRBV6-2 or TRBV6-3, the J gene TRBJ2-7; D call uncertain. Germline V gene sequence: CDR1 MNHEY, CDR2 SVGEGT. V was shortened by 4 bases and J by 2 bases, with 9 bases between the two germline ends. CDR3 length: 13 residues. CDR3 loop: CASSSLVTYEQYV. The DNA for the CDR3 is TGTGCCAGCAGTTCCCTCGTTACCTACGAGCAGTACGTC.

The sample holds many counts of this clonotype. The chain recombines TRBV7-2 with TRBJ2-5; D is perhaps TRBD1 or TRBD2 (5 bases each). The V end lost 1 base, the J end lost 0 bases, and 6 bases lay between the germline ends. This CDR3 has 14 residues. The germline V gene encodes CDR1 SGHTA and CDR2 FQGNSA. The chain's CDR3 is CASSLGGDQETQYF. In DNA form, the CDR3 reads TGTGCCAGCAGCTTAGGAGGGGACCAAGAGACCCAGTACTTC.

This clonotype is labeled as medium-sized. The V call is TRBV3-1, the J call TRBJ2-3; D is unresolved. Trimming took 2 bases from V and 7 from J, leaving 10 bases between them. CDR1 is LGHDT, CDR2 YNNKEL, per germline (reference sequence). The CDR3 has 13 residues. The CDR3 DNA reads TGTGCCAGCAGCCAATTCGTCGGCAATACGCAGTATTTT. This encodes CASSQFVGNTQYF.

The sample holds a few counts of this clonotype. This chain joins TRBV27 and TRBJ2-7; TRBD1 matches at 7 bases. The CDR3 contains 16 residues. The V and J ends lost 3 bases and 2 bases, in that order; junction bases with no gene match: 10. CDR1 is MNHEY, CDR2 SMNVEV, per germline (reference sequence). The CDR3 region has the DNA TGTGCCAGCAGTTTCCTCTTGGGGACAGAGGCCTACGAGCAGTACGTC. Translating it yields CASSFLLGTEAYEQYV.

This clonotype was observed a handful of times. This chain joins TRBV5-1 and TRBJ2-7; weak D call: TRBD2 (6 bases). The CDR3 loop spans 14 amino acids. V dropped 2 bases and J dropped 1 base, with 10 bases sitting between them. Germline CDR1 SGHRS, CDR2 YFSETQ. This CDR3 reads CASSFQEGSYEQYF. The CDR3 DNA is TGCGCCAGCAGCTTCCAGGAGGGGTCCTACGAGCAGTACTTC.

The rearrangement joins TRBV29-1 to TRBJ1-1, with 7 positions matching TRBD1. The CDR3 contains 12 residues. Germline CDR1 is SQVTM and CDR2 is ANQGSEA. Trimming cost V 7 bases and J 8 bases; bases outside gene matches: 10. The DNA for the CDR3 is TGCAGCGCCGAGAAGACAGGGCGCGAAGCTTTCTTT. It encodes CSAEKTGREAFF.

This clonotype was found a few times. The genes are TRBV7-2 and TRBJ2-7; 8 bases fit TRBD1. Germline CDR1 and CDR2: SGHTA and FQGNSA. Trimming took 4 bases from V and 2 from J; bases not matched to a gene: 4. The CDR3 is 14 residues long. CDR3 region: CASSSNRGAYEQYF. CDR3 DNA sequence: TGTGCCAGCAGCTCGAACAGGGGGGCCTACGAGCAGTACTTC.

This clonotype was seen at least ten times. This CDR3 is CASTPWQGAYNEQFF. In DNA, the CDR3 is TGTGCCAGCACCCCTTGGCAGGGGGCCTACAATGAGCAGTTCTTC. The chain carries TRBV7-2 and TRBJ2-1; TRBD1 agrees at 7 bases. The CDR3 spans 15 residues. The V and J ends lost 7 bases and 2 bases, in that order; junction bases with no gene match: 8. CDR1 is SGHTA, CDR2 FQGNSA, per germline.

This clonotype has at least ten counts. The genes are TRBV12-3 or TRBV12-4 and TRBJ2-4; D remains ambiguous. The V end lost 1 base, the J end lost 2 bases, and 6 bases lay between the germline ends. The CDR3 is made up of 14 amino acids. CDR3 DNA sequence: TGTGCCAGCAGTTTAGGGCAGTCCAAAAACATTCAGTACTTC. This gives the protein CASSLGQSKNIQYF.

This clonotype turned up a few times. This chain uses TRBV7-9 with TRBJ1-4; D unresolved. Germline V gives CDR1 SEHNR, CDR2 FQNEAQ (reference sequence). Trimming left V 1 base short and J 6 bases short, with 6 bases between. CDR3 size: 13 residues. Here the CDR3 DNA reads TGTGCCAGCAGCTTAGACATCCATGAAAAACTGTTTTTT. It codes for CASSLDIHEKLFF. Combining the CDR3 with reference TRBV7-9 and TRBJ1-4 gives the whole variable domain DTGVSQNPRHKITKRGQNVTFRCDPISEHNRLYWYRQTLGQGPEFLTYFQNEAQLEKSRLLSDRFSAERPKGSFSTLEIQRTEQGDSAMYLCASSLDIHEKLFFGSGTQLSVL.

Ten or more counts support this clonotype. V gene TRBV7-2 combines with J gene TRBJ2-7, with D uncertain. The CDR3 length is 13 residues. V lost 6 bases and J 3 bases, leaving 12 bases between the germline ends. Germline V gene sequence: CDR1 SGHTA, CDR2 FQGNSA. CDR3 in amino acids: CASSPIEFYEQYF. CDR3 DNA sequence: TGTGCCAGCAGTCCCATCGAGTTCTACGAGCAGTACTTC.

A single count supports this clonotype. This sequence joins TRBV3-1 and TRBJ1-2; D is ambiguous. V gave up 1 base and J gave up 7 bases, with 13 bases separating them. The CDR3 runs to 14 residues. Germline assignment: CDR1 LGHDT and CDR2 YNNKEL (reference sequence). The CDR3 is CASSQARSAGGYTF. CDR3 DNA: TGTGCCAGCAGCCAAGCCCGTTCTGCGGGTGGCTACACCTTC.

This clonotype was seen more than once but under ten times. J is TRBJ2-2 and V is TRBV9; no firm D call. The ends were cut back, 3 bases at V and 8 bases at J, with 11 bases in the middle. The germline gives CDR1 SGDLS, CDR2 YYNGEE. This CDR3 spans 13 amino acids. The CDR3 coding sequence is TGTGCCAGCAGCGACTCCGGGCGAGGGGAGCTGTTTTTT. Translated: CASSDSGRGELFF. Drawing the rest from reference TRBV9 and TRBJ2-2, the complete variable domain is DSGVTQTPKHLITATGQRVTLRCSPRSGDLSVYWYQQSLDQGLQFLIQYYNGEERAKGNILERFSAQQFPDLHSELNLSSLELGDSALYFCASSDSGRGELFFGEGSRLTVL.

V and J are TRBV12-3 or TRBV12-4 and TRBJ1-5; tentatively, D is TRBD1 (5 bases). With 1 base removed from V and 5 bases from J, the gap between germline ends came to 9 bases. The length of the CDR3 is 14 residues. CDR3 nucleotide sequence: TGTGCCAGCAGTTTAGGCAGGGTCTATCAGCCCCAGCATTTT. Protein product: CASSLGRVYQPQHF.

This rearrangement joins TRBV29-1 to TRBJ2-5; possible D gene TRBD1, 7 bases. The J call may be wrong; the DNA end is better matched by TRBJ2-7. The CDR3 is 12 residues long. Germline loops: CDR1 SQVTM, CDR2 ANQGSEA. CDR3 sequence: CSAGDSSYEQYF. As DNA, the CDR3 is TGCAGCGCGGGGGACAGCTCCTACGAGCAGTACTTC.

CDR3 bases: TGTGCCAGCAGCCTAAAGGGGGATTCGGAAGATACGCAGTATTTT. It codes for CASSLKGDSEDTQYF. This sequence joins TRBV3-1 and TRBJ2-3; possible D gene TRBD1, 6 bases. With 4 bases removed from V and 5 bases from J, the gap between germline ends came to 16 bases. Germline loops: CDR1 LGHDT, CDR2 YNNKEL (reference sequence). This CDR3 region has 15 residues.

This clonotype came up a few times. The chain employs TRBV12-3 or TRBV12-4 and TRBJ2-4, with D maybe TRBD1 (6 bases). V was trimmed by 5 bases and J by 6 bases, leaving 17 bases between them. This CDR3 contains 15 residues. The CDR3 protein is CASSPRQARVNIQYF. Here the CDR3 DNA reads TGTGCCAGCAGTCCCCGACAGGCCAGGGTAAACATTCAGTACTTC.

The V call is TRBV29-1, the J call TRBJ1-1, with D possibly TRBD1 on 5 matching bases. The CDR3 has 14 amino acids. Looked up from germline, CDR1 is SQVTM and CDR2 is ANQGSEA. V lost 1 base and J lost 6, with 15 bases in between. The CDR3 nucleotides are TGCAGCGTTGAAGTCTCCCTTGGGGGGGCTGAAGCTTTCTTT. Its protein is CSVEVSLGGAEAFF.

The CDR3: CASSPDRYGGQYF. The CDR3 DNA sequence: TGTGCCAGCAGCCCAGACAGGTACGGCGGGCAGTACTTC. The rearrangement links TRBV6-2 or TRBV6-3 to TRBJ2-7; weak D call: TRBD1 (6 bases). From germline, CDR1 is MNHEY and CDR2 SVGEGT. The CDR3 extends over 13 amino acids. V shed 6 bases and J shed 9 bases, with 18 bases lying between them.

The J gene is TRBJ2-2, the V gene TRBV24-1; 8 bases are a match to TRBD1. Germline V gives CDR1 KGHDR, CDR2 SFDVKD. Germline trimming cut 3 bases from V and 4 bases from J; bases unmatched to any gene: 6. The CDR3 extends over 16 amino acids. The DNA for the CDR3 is TGTGCCACCAGTGATCCCGGGACAGGATTCACCGGGGAGCTGTTTTTT. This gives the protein CATSDPGTGFTGELFF.

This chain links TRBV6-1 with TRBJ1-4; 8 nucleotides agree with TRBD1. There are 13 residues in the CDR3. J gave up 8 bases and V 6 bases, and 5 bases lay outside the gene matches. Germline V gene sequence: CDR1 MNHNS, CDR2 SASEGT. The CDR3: CASRQGAGEKLFF. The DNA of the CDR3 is TGTGCCAGCAGGCAGGGGGCTGGAGAAAAACTGTTTTTT.

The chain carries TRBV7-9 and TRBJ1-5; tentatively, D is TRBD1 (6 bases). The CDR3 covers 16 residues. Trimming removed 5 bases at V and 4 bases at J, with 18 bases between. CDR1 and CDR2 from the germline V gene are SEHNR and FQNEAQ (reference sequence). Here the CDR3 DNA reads TGTGCCAGCAGCACATCCGGGACAAGGACGAATCAGCCCCAGCATTTT. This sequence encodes CASSTSGTRTNQPQHF.

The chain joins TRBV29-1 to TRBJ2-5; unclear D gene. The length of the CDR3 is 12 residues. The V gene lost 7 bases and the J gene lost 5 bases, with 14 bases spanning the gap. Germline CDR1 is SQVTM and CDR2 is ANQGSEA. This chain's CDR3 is CSGGYYEETQYF. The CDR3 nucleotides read TGCAGCGGCGGATACTACGAGGAGACCCAGTACTTC.

Here the CDR3 reads CAISESTGQSSPPQHF. For the CDR3, the DNA is TGTGCCATCAGTGAGTCGACTGGACAGTCAAGTCCGCCCCAGCATTTT. V gene TRBV10-3 combines with J gene TRBJ1-5; D might be TRBD1 (6 bases). From germline, CDR1 is ENHRY and CDR2 SYGVKD. Trimming pared 0 bases from V and 9 bases from J, leaving 18 bases between. This CDR3 has 16 residues.

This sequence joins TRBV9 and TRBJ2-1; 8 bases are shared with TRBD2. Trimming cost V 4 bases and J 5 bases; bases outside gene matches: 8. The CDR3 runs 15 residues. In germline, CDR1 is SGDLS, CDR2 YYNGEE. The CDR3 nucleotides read TGTGCCAGCAGCCCCCGGGGGGGCCTAAACAATGAGCAGTTCTTC. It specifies CASSPRGGLNNEQFF.